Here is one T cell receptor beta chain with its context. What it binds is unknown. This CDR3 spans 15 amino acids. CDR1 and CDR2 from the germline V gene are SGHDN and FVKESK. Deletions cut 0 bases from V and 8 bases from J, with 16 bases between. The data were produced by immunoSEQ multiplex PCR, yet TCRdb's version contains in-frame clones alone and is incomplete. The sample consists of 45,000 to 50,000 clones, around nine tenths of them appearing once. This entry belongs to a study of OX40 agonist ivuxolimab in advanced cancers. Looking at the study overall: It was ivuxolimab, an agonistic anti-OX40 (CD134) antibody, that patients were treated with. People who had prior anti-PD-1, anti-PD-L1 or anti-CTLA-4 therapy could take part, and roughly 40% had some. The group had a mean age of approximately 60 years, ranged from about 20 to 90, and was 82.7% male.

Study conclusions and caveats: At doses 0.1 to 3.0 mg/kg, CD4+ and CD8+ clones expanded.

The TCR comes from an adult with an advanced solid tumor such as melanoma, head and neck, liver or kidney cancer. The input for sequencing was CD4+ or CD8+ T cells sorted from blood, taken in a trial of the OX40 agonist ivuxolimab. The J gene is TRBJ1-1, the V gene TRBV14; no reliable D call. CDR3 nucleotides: TGTGCCAGCAGCCAAGATCCCGCGGGGTTAGCGGAAGCTTTCTTT. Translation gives CASSQDPAGLAEAFF.